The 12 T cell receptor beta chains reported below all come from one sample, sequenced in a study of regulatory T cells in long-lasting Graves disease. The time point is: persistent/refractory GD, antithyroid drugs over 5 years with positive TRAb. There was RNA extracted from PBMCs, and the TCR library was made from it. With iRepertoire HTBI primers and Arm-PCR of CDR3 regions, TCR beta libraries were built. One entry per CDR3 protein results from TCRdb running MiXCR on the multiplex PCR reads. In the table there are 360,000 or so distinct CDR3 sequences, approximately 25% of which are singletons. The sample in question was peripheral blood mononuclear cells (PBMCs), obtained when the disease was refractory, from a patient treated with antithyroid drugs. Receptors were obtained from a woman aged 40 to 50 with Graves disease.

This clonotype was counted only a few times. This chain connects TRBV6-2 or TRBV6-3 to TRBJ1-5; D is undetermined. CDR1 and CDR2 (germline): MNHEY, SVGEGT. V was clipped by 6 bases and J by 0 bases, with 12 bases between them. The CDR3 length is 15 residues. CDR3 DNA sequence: TGTGCCAGCAGCTCTACTGAGTATAGCAATCAGCCCCAGCATTTT. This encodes CASSSTEYSNQPQHF.

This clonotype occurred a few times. The CDR3 spells CASSQVGGVGKLFF. The CDR3 DNA follows: TGTGCCAGCAGCCAAGTTGGGGGTGTAGGAAAACTGTTTTTT. V and J are TRBV14 and TRBJ1-4, with D maybe TRBD1 (5 bases). V lost 1 base and J 10 bases, leaving 13 bases between the germline ends. The CDR3 is 14 residues long. CDR1 and CDR2 from the germline V gene are SGHDN and FVKESK.

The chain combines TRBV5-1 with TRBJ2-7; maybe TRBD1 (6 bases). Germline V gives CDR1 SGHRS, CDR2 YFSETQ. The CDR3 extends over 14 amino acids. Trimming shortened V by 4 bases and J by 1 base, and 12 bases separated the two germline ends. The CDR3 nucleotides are TGCGCCAGCAGCAGACAGGATTCTTCCTACGAGCAGTACTTC. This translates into CASSRQDSSYEQYF.

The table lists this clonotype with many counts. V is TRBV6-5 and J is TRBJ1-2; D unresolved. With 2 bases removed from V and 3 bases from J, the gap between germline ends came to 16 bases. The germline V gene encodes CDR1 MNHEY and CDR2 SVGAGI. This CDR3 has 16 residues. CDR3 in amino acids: CASSYTSSRSYYGYTF. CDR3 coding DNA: TGTGCCAGCAGTTACACCTCCTCCAGAAGCTACTATGGCTACACCTTC.

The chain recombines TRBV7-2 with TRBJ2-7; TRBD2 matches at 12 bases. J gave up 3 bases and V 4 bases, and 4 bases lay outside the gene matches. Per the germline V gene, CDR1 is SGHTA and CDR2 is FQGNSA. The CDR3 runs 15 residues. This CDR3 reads CASSSRLAGDYEQYF. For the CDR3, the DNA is TGTGCCAGCAGCTCCAGACTAGCGGGAGACTACGAGCAGTACTTC.

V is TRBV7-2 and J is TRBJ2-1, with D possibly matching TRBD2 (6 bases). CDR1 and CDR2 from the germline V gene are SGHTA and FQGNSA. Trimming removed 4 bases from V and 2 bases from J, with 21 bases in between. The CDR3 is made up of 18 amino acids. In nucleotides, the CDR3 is TGTGCCAGCAGCTCCCGGGTGGGGGGAGGCCGGCCCTACAATGAGCAGTTCTTC. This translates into CASSSRVGGGRPYNEQFF. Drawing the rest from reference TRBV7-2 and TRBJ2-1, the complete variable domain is GAGVSQSPSNKVTEKGKDVELRCDPISGHTALYWYRQSLGQGLEFLIYFQGNSAPDKSGLPSDRFSAERTGGSVSTLTIQRTQQEDSAVYLCASSSRVGGGRPYNEQFFGPGTRLTVL.

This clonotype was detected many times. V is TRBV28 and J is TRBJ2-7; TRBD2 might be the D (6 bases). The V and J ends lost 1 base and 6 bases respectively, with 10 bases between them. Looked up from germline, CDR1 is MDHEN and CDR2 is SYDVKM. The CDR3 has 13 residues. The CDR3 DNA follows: TGTGCCAGCAGTTTATTGGAGGGATCCGAGCAGTACTTC. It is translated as CASSLLEGSEQYF. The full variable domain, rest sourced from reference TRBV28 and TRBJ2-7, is DVKVTQSSRYLVKRTGEKVFLECVQDMDHENMFWYRQDPGLGLRLIYFSYDVKMKEKGDIPEGYSVSREKKERFSLILESASTNQTSMYLCASSLLEGSEQYFGPGTRLTVT.

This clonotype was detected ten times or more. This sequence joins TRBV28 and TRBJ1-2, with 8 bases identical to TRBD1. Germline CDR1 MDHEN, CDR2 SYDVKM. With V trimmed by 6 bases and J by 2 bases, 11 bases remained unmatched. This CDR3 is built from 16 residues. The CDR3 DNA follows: TGTGCCAGCAGCCTTCCTTTGAGGACAGGGAACTATGGCTACACCTTC. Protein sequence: CASSLPLRTGNYGYTF.

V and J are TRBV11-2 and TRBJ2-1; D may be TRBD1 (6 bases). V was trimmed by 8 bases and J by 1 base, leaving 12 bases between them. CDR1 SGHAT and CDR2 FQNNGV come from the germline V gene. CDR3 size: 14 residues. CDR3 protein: CASRGGNSYNEQFF. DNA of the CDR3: TGTGCCAGCCGAGGGGGTAATTCCTACAATGAGCAGTTCTTC.

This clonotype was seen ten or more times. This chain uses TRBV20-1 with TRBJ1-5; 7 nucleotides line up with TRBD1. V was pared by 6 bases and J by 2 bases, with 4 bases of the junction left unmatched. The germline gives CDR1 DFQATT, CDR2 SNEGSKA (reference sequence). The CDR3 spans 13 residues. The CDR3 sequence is CSARQGGNQPQHF. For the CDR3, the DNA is TGCAGTGCGAGACAGGGAGGCAATCAGCCCCAGCATTTT.

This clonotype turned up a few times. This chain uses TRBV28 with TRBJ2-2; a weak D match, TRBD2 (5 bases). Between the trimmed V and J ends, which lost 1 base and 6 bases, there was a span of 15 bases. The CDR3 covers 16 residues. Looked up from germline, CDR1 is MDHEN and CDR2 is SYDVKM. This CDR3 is CASSLSRLGVAGELFF. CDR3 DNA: TGTGCCAGCAGTTTATCACGACTGGGAGTAGCCGGGGAGCTGTTTTTT.

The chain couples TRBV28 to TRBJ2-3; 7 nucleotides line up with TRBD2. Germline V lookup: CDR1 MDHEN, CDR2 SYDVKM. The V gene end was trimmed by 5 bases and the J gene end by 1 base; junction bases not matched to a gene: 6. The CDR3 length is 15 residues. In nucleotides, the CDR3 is TGTGCCAGCAGTCCCGGGGACTACCGCACAGATACGCAGTATTTT. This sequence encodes CASSPGDYRTDTQYF. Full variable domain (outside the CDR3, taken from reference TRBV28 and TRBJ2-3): DVKVTQSSRYLVKRTGEKVFLECVQDMDHENMFWYRQDPGLGLRLIYFSYDVKMKEKGDIPEGYSVSREKKERFSLILESASTNQTSMYLCASSPGDYRTDTQYFGPGTRLTVL.